The T cell receptor (beta chain) under discussion was sequenced for a study of blood T cell repertoires in COVID-19. Study at large: COVID-19 samples from acute and convalescent phases originated in the United States, Italy and Spain. Nucleic acid was either cDNA or gDNA, and it came from T cells, B-cell-depleted T cells, or PBMCs.

While infection was still active, Seattle patients were enrolled and then followed longitudinally. The protocol was immunoSEQ multiplex PCR, while the TCRdb copy is restricted to in-frame clones and leaves out a portion. This table has 100,000 to 150,000 clones, more than 85% appearing once. The CDR3 extends over 15 amino acids. The V gene's germline CDR1 is SGHVS and CDR2 FQNEAQ. V shed 1 base and J shed 4 bases, with 13 bases lying between them. The receptor was derived from a man in his sixties with COVID-19, enrolled during active disease. Sequenced sample: peripheral blood. The chain employs TRBV7-8 and TRBJ1-2, with D maybe TRBD1 (6 bases). CDR3 nucleotides: TGTGCCAGCAGCTTAGTTGGGGAGGGGGGCTATGGCTACACCTTC. Encoded protein: CASSLVGEGGYGYTF.